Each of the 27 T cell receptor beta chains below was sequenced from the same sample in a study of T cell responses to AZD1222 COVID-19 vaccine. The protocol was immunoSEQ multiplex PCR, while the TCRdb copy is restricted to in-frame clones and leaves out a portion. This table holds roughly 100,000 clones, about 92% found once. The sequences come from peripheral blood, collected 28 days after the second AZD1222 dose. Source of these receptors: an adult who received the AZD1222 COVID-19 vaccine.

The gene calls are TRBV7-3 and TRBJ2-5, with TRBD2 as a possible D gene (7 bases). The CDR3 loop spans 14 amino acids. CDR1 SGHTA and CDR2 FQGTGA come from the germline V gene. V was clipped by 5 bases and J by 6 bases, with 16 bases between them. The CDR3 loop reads CASSPRGGAQTQYF. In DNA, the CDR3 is TGTGCCAGCAGCCCAAGGGGGGGCGCACAGACCCAGTACTTC.

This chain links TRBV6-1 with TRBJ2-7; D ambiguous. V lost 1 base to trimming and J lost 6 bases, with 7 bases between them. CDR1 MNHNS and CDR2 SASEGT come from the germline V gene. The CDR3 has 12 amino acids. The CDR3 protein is CASSEERREQYF. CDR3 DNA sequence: TGTGCCAGCAGTGAAGAGAGGCGCGAGCAGTACTTC.

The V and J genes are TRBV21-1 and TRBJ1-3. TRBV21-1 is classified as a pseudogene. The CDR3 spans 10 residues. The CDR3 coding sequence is TGTGCCAGCAGCAAAGAAGGCAGAGATTTT. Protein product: CASSKEGRDF.

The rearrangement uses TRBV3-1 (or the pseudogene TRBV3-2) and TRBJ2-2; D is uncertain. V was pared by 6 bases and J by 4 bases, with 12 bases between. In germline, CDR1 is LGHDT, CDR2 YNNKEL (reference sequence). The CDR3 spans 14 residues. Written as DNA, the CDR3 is TGTGCCAGCAGGAAACGAGGATCCACCGGGGAGCTGTTTTTT. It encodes CASRKRGSTGELFF.

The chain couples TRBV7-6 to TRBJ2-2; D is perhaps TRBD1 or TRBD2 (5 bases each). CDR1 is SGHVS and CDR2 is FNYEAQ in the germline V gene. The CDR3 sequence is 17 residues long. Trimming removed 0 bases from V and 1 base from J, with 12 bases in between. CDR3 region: CASSLASFGGNTGELFF. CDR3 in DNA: TGTGCCAGCAGCTTAGCGTCTTTTGGGGGGAACACCGGGGAGCTGTTTTTT.

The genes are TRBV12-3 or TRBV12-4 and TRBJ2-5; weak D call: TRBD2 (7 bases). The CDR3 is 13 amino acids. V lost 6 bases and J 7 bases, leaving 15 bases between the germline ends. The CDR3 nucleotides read TGTGCCAGCAGCCCCGGCGGGGGCAGGACCCAGTACTTC. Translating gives CASSPGGGRTQYF.

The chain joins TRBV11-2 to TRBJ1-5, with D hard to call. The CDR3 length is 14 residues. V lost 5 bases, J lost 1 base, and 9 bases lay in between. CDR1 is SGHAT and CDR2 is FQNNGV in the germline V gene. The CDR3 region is CASSMISSNQPQHF. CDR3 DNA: TGTGCCAGCAGCATGATATCGAGCAATCAGCCCCAGCATTTT.

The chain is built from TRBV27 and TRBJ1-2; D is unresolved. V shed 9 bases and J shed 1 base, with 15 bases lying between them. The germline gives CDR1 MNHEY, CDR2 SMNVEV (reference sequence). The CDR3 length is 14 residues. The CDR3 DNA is TGTGCCAGTTCCGGGTCGAGAATTAACTATGGCTACACCTTC. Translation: CASSGSRINYGYTF.

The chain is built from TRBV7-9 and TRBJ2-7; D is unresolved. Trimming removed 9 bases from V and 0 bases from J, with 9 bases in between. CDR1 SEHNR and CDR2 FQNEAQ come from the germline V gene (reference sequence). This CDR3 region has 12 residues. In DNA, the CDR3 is TGTGCCAGTCGAAGAAGCTCCTACGAGCAGTACTTC. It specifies CASRRSSYEQYF.

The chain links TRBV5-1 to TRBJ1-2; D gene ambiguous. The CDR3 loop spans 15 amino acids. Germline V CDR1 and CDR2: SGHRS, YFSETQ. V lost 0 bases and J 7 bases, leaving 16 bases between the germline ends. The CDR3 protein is CASSLVARPSSGYTF. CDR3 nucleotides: TGCGCCAGCAGCTTGGTTGCGCGACCGAGTTCTGGCTACACCTTC.

In nucleotides, the CDR3 is TGTGCCAGCAGCTTAGACATGACTAGCGGCTCCTACAATGAGCAGTTCTTC. Translation gives CASSLDMTSGSYNEQFF. This sequence joins TRBV11-3 and TRBJ2-1; 9 bases agree with TRBD2. CDR1 SGHNT and CDR2 YENEEA come from the germline V gene. The CDR3 has 17 residues. The V gene end was trimmed by 0 bases and the J gene end by 0 bases; junction bases not matched to a gene: 3. The full variable domain, completed using reference TRBV11-3 and TRBJ2-1, is EAGVVQSPRYKIIEKKQPVAFWCNPISGHNTLYWYLQNLGQGPELLIRYENEEAVDDSQLPKDRFSAERLKGVDSTLKIQPAELGDSAVYLCASSLDMTSGSYNEQFFGPGTRLTVL.

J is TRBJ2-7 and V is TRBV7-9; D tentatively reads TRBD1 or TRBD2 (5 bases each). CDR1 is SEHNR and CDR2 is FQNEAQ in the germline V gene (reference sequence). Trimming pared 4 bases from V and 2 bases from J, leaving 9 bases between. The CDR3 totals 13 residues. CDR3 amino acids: CASSSGRTYEQYF. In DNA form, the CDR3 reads TGTGCCAGCAGCTCGGGACGGACCTACGAGCAGTACTTC.

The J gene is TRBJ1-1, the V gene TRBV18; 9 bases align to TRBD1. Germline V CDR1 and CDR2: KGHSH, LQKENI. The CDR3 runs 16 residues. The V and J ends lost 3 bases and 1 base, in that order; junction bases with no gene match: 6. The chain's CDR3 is CASSPGTGRRNTEAFF. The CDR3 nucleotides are TGTGCCAGCTCACCCGGGACAGGGCGACGGAACACTGAAGCTTTCTTT. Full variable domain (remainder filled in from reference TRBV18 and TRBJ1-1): NAGVMQNPRHLVRRRGQEARLRCSPMKGHSHVYWYRQLPEEGLKFMVYLQKENIIDESGMPKERFSAEFPKEGPSILRIQQVVRGDSAAYFCASSPGTGRRNTEAFFGQGTRLTVV.

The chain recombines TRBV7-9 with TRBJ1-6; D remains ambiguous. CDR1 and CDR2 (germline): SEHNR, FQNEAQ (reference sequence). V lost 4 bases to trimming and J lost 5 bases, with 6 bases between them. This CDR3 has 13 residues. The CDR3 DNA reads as TGTGCCAGCAGCTCACAGAATAATTCACCCCTCCACTTT. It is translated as CASSSQNNSPLHF.

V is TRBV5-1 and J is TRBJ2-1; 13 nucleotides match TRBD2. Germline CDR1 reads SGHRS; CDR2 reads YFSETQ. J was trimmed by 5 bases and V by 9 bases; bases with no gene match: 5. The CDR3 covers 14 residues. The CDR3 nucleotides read TGCGCCACCACGACTAGCGGGGGGAACAATGAGCAGTTCTTC. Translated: CATTTSGGNNEQFF.

The DNA of the CDR3 is TGCGCCAGCAGCCTTGACGCTAGTGGCTACACCTTC. Translating it yields CASSLDASGYTF. V is TRBV5-1 and J is TRBJ1-2; no clear D gene. The V gene lost 4 bases and the J gene lost 7 bases, with 11 bases spanning the gap. The CDR3 totals 12 residues. Germline assignment: CDR1 SGHRS and CDR2 YFSETQ.

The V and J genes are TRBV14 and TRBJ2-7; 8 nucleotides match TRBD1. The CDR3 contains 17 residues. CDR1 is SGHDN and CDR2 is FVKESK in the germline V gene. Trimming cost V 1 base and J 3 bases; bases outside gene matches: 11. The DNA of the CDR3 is TGTGCCAGCAGCCAAGGCGGACAGGGCCCCCCAGTCTACGAGCAGTACTTC. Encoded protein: CASSQGGQGPPVYEQYF.

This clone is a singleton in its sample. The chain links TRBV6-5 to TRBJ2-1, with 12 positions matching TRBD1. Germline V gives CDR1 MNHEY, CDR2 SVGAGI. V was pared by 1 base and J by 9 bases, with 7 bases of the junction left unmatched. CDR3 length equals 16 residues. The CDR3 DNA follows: TGTGCCAGCAGTTACTTACCGGGACAGGGGGCGGCTGAGCAGTTCTTC. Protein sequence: CASSYLPGQGAAEQFF.

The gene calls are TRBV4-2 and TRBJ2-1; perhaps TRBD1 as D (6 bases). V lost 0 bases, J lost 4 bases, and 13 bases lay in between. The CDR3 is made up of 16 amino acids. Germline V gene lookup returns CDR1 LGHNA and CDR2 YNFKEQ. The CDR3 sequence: CASSQDSQGSYNEQFF. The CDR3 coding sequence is TGTGCCAGCAGCCAAGATAGTCAGGGGTCTTACAATGAGCAGTTCTTC.

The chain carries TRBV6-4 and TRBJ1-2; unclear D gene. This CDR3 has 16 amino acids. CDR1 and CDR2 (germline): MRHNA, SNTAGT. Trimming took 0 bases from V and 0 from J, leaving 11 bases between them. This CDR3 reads CASSDSPDGANYGYTF. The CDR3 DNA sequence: TGTGCCAGCAGTGACTCCCCGGACGGGGCTAACTATGGCTACACCTTC.

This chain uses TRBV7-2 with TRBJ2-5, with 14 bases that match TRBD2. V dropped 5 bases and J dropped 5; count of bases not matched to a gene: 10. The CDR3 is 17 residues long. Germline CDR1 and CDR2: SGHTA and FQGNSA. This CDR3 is CASSPQGTSGGKETQYF. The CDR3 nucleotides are TGTGCCAGCAGCCCCCAGGGGACTAGCGGGGGCAAGGAGACCCAGTACTTC. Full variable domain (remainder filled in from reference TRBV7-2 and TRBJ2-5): GAGVSQSPSNKVTEKGKDVELRCDPISGHTALYWYRQSLGQGLEFLIYFQGNSAPDKSGLPSDRFSAERTGGSVSTLTIQRTQQEDSAVYLCASSPQGTSGGKETQYFGPGTRLLVL.

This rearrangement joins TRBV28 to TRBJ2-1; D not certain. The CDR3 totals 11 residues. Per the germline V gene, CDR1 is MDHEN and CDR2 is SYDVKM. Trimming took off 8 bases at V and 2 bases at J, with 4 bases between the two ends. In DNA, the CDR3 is TGTGCCAGCGCAGCCTACAATGAGCAGTTCTTC. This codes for CASAAYNEQFF.

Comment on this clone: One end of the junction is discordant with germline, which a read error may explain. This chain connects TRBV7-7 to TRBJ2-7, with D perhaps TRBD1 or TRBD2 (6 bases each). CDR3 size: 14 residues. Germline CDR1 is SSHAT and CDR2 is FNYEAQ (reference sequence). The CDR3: CASSPSGAAYEQYF. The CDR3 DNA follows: TGTGCTAGCAGCCCGTCGGGGGCAGCCTACGAGCAGTACTTC.

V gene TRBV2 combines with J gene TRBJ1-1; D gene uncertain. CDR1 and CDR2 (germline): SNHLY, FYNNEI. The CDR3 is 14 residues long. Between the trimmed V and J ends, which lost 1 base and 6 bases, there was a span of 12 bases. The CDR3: CASSEGLGNPEAFF. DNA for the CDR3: TGTGCCAGCAGTGAAGGCCTCGGAAACCCTGAAGCTTTCTTT. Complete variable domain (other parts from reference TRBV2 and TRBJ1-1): EPEVTQTPSHQVTQMGQEVILRCVPISNHLYFYWYRQILGQKVEFLVSFYNNEISEKSEIFDDQFSVERPDGSNFTLKIRSTKLEDSAMYFCASSEGLGNPEAFFGQGTRLTVV.

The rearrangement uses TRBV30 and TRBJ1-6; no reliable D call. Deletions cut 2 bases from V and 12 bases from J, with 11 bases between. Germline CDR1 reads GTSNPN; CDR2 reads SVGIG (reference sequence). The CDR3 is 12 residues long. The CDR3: CAWSPADGPLHF. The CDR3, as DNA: TGTGCCTGGAGTCCGGCTGACGGACCCCTCCACTTT. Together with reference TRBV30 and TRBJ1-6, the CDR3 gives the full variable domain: SQTIHQWPATLVQPVGSPLSLECTVEGTSNPNLYWYRQAAGRGLQLLFYSVGIGQISSEVPQNLSASRPQDRQFILSSKKLLLSDSGFYLCAWSPADGPLHFGNGTRLTVT.

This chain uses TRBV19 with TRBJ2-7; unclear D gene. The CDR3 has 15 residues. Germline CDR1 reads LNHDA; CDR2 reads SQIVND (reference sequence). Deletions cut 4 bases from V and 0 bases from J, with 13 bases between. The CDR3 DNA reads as TGTGCCAGTAGTACACTTGACGGTCGCTCCTACGAGCAGTACTTC. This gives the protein CASSTLDGRSYEQYF.

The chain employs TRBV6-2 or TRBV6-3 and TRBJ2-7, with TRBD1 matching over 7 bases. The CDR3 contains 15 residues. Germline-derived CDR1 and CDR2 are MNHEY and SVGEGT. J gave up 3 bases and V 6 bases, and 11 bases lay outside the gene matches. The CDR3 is CASSYTGVRGYEQYF. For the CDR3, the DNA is TGTGCCAGCAGCTATACAGGGGTAAGGGGCTACGAGCAGTACTTC.